A selection of T cell receptor beta chains follows, all from one sample in a study of blood T cell repertoires in COVID-19. TCRdb's copy holds only in-frame clones and misses some; the assay was immunoSEQ multiplex PCR. Seen here are around 42,000 clones, 88% observed once, and the top ten hold 3.7%. The sequencing input was peripheral blood. The origin of the receptors is a human donor in a cohort sampled during active COVID-19. Each CDR3 is given with its conserved first and last residue. Each record gives: J gene, V gene, D gene, clone size, CDR3 DNA, CDR3 protein. D genes are given only for firm matches. Size is omitted from some rows. Given values are once, few, many or a class for expanded clones.

J: TRBJ1-1; V: TRBV5-1; D: TRBD1; size: -; DNA: TGCGCCAGCAGCCTATGGGACAGGATGAACACTGAAGCTTTCTTT; CDR3: CASSLWDRMNTEAFF
J: TRBJ2-5; V: TRBV24-1; D: -; size: -; DNA: TGTGCCACCAGTGACCCCAGGGTAGGCCAAGAGACCCAGTACTTC; CDR3: CATSDPRVGQETQYF
J: TRBJ1-3; V: TRBV11-2; D: -; size: -; DNA: TGTGCCAGCAGCTTAGATTATATGCGGACAAGAGGTGTGGTTGGAAACACCATATATTTT; CDR3: CASSLDYMRTRGVVGNTIYF
J: TRBJ2-3; V: TRBV10-1; D: -; size: -; DNA: TGCGCCAGCAGTGACCCGTCCGGAGGCACAGATACGCAGTATTTT; CDR3: CASSDPSGGTDTQYF
J: TRBJ1-1; V: TRBV18; D: -; size: -; DNA: TGTGCCAGCTCACGCATGACAGGATCGAACACTGAAGCTTTCTTT; CDR3: CASSRMTGSNTEAFF
J: TRBJ1-3; V: TRBV13; D: -; size: -; DNA: TGTGCCAGCAGACCCTCAGGGTACGCCCCAAACACCATATATTTT; CDR3: CASRPSGYAPNTIYF
J: TRBJ1-2; V: TRBV12-3/TRBV12-4; D: -; size: -; DNA: TGTGCCAGCAGTCCCCAGGCACATTATGGCTACACCTTC; CDR3: CASSPQAHYGYTF
J: TRBJ2-7; V: TRBV28; D: TRBD1; size: -; DNA: TGTGCCAGCAGTTCGTATCCGGGACAGGGCTACGAGCAGTACTTC; CDR3: CASSSYPGQGYEQYF
J: TRBJ2-4; V: TRBV27; D: -; size: -; DNA: TGTGCCAGCGGGTCCTTGGGGCTAAAAGCCAAAAACATTCAGTACTTC; CDR3: CASGSLGLKAKNIQYF
J: TRBJ2-7; V: TRBV5-6; D: -; size: -; DNA: TGTGCCAGCAGCCCGGGACTGTTCCACGAGCAGTACTTC; CDR3: CASSPGLFHEQYF
J: TRBJ2-1; V: TRBV2; D: TRBD1; size: -; DNA: TGTGCCAGCCGGGACAGGCGAGACAATGAGCAGTTCTTC; CDR3: CASRDRRDNEQFF
J: TRBJ1-2; V: TRBV27; D: -; size: -; DNA: TGTGCCAGCAGTTTGGGTAGGGGTGTCAACTATGGCTACACCTTC; CDR3: CASSLGRGVNYGYTF
J: TRBJ2-1; V: TRBV5-1; D: TRBD2; size: -; DNA: TGCGCCAGCAGCTTGGTAGCGGGCACGTACAATGAGCAGTTCTTC; CDR3: CASSLVAGTYNEQFF
J: TRBJ1-1; V: TRBV30; D: -; size: -; DNA: TGTGCCTGGAGTAGAAGGACAACTGAAGCTTTCTTT; CDR3: CAWSRRTTEAFF
J: TRBJ1-2; V: TRBV2; D: TRBD1; size: -; DNA: TGTGCCAGCAGAGGACAGGGGCACAGGTATGGCTACACCTTC; CDR3: CASRGQGHRYGYTF
J: TRBJ2-2; V: TRBV9; D: TRBD1; size: -; DNA: TGTGCCAGCAGCGAAGGGACAGGGATCGGGGAGCTGTTTTTT; CDR3: CASSEGTGIGELFF
J: TRBJ1-4; V: TRBV19; D: -; size: -; DNA: TGTGCCAGTCCCTTCCGCAGGGGTTCGGGATGTGAAAAACTGTTTTTT; CDR3: CASPFRRGSGCEKLFF
J: TRBJ2-7; V: TRBV27; D: -; size: -; DNA: TGTGCCAGCAGTTTATCCGGGAGTGATATTTACGAGCAGTACTTC; CDR3: CASSLSGSDIYEQYF
J: TRBJ2-6; V: TRBV7-3; D: -; size: -; DNA: TGTGCCAGCAGCCCAACGAGCTACCCTAGGGCCAACGTCCTGACTTTC; CDR3: CASSPTSYPRANVLTF
J: TRBJ2-2; V: TRBV7-2; D: -; size: -; DNA: TGTGCCAGCAGACGTACACGCGGACAGTTGAACACCGGGGAGCTGTTTTTT; CDR3: CASRRTRGQLNTGELFF
J: TRBJ1-5; V: TRBV5-5; D: -; size: -; DNA: TGTGCCAGCAGCCATGAAAAGCGTCCGAGCAATCAGCCCCAGCATTTT; CDR3: CASSHEKRPSNQPQHF
J: TRBJ2-1; V: TRBV9; D: TRBD1; size: -; DNA: TGTGCCAGCAGCTCAACGGGACAGCGATACAATGAGCAGTTCTTC; CDR3: CASSSTGQRYNEQFF
J: TRBJ1-6; V: TRBV28; D: TRBD1; size: -; DNA: TGTGCCAGCAGCTCCCTCCGGGACAGGGGGGGTTCCTATAATTCACCCCTCCACTTT; CDR3: CASSSLRDRGGSYNSPLHF
J: TRBJ2-7; V: TRBV18; D: TRBD1; size: -; DNA: TGTGCCAGCTCACCAGCGGACAGGGACCACGAGCAGTACTTC; CDR3: CASSPADRDHEQYF
J: TRBJ2-1; V: TRBV7-9; D: -; size: -; DNA: TGTGCCAGCAGCTTAGGTGCGGGCCCCTACAATGAGCAGTTCTTC; CDR3: CASSLGAGPYNEQFF
J: TRBJ1-3; V: TRBV5-4; D: -; size: -; DNA: TGTGCCATGGGGGGGGCTGGAAACACCATATATTTT; CDR3: CAMGGAGNTIYF
J: TRBJ2-1; V: TRBV28; D: TRBD2; size: -; DNA: TGTGCCAGCAGTTTAGCTAGCGGGCCTTACAATGAGCAGTTCTTC; CDR3: CASSLASGPYNEQFF
J: TRBJ1-2; V: TRBV5-1; D: TRBD1; size: -; DNA: TGCGCCAGCAGCCCAGGACAGGTTGGCTATGGCTACACCTTC; CDR3: CASSPGQVGYGYTF
J: TRBJ1-5; V: TRBV10-3; D: -; size: -; DNA: TGTGCCACCGCGGACAGCTCCACCAATCAGCCCCAGCATTTT; CDR3: CATADSSTNQPQHF
J: TRBJ1-1; V: TRBV19; D: TRBD1; size: once; DNA: TGTGCCAGTAGTACGCACCGGGACAGGGGTACTTTCTTT; CDR3: CASSTHRDRGTFF
J: TRBJ1-4; V: TRBV7-3; D: -; size: -; DNA: TGTGCCAGCAGCTTAAATCCCCCAGGGAGGGATGAAAAACTGTTTTTT; CDR3: CASSLNPPGRDEKLFF
J: TRBJ2-7; V: TRBV28; D: -; size: -; DNA: TGTGCCAGCAGTCCCCTGACTGACTCCTACGAGCAGTACTTC; CDR3: CASSPLTDSYEQYF
J: TRBJ1-4; V: TRBV13; D: -; size: -; DNA: TGTGCCAGCAGCCCCCGCAGGGACGGGGGTAGGGTGGAACTGTTTTTT; CDR3: CASSPRRDGGRVELFF
J: TRBJ2-3; V: TRBV29-1; D: TRBD1; size: -; DNA: TGCAGCGTTGCCCCAGGACAGGGTGGAGATACGCAGTATTTT; CDR3: CSVAPGQGGDTQYF
J: TRBJ1-6; V: TRBV6-5; D: TRBD1; size: -; DNA: TGTGCCAGCAGAACGCAGGGACAGGGGAATTCACCCCTCCACTTT; CDR3: CASRTQGQGNSPLHF
J: TRBJ1-1; V: TRBV10-3; D: -; size: once; DNA: TGTGCCATCAGTGATCAGTTACCCATGAACACTGAAGCTTTCTTT; CDR3: CAISDQLPMNTEAFF
J: TRBJ1-2; V: TRBV7-2; D: TRBD1; size: -; DNA: TGTGCCAGCAGCTCACCCGGGACAGGGAGTGGCTACACCTTC; CDR3: CASSSPGTGSGYTF
J: TRBJ1-1; V: TRBV27; D: -; size: -; DNA: TGTGCCAGCAGTGGTAGATACACTGAAGCTTTCTTT; CDR3: CASSGRYTEAFF
J: TRBJ2-7; V: TRBV9; D: -; size: -; DNA: TGTGCCAGCAGCGTAGGTCCTGCAGGCTACGAGCAGTACTTC; CDR3: CASSVGPAGYEQYF
J: TRBJ2-3; V: TRBV5-1; D: TRBD1; size: once; DNA: TGCGCCAGCAGCGCGGACGGGACAGGGGGAGATACGCAGTATTTT; CDR3: CASSADGTGGDTQYF
J: TRBJ2-1; V: TRBV9; D: TRBD2; size: -; DNA: TGTGCCAGCAGCGTAGAAAGCGGGAGGGCCCTCGCGGATGAGCAGTTCTTC; CDR3: CASSVESGRALADEQFF
J: TRBJ1-5; V: TRBV19; D: TRBD1; size: -; DNA: TGTGCCACTTCCGGACAGGGGAATCAGCCCCAGCATTTT; CDR3: CATSGQGNQPQHF
J: TRBJ2-7; V: TRBV3-1/TRBV3-2; D: TRBD1; size: -; DNA: TGTGCCAGCAGTCGTATGGCTGGGACAGGTTATTACGAGCAGTACTTC; CDR3: CASSRMAGTGYYEQYF
J: TRBJ2-7; V: TRBV27; D: -; size: -; DNA: TGTGCCAGCAGTTTATTAGAGGGCCACGAGCAGTACTTC; CDR3: CASSLLEGHEQYF
J: TRBJ2-2; V: TRBV5-1; D: TRBD2; size: -; DNA: TGCGCCAGCAGCTTGGCTCCACTAGCGGGAGCGAACACCGGGGAGCTGTTTTTT; CDR3: CASSLAPLAGANTGELFF
J: TRBJ2-1; V: TRBV25-1; D: TRBD2; size: -; DNA: TGTGCCAGCAGTGAAAGCGGGAGGTTCTACAATGAGCAGTTCTTC; CDR3: CASSESGRFYNEQFF
J: TRBJ2-2; V: TRBV27; D: -; size: -; DNA: TGTGCCAGCAGTTTACCCGGGAGAAGGCTGTTTTTT; CDR3: CASSLPGRRLFF
J: TRBJ1-2; V: TRBV12-5; D: TRBD1; size: -; DNA: TGTGCTAGTGGTTTGGATGGACAGGGGGTGATCTATGGCTACACCTTC; CDR3: CASGLDGQGVIYGYTF
J: TRBJ2-3; V: TRBV4-2; D: -; size: -; DNA: TGTGCCAGCAGCCCTACGGGGAAGGTGGGAAGCACAGATACGCAGTATTTT; CDR3: CASSPTGKVGSTDTQYF
J: TRBJ1-1; V: TRBV28; D: -; size: -; DNA: TGTGCCAGCAGTCCGGTGACGGGGAAAAACACTGAAGCTTTCTTT; CDR3: CASSPVTGKNTEAFF
J: TRBJ1-1; V: TRBV5-1; D: TRBD1; size: -; DNA: TGCGCCAGCAGCTTACAGGGGGCGAACACTGAAGCTTTCTTT; CDR3: CASSLQGANTEAFF